This T cell receptor beta chain was found in a study of T cells in Graves' hyperthyroidism and ophthalmopathy. Turning to the study itself: At initial diagnosis, before any treatment had begun, peripheral blood was obtained. Findings and limits, study-wide: Researchers found most expanded thyroid clonotypes above 0.001 in blood as well. The model predicted ophthalmopathy a median roughly 6.3 months before onset.

The junction had 3 bases not matched to a gene; V was cut back by 0 bases and J by 11 bases. Germline V gene lookup returns CDR1 MNHEY and CDR2 SVGAGI. The CDR3 sequence is 12 residues long. The investigators amplified TCR beta CDR3 regions from RNA transcripts. With the HTBI primer set, the TCR CDR3 went through a first round of RT-PCR. TCRdb reprocessed the multiplex PCR reads via MiXCR and lists one record per CDR3 protein. The table shows 400,000 to 550,000 distinct CDR3 sequences, with about 15% occurring only once. Stability of Graves' hyperthyroidism was defined as absent ophthalmopathy progression within 18 months. This clonotype turned up a few times. Antigen: not known.

The sample comprised blood. The receptor's source is a woman younger than 35 with Graves' hyperthyroidism. The V and J genes are TRBV6-5 and TRBJ1-1; 7 bases fit TRBD1. CDR3 nucleotide sequence: TGTGCCAGCAGTTACTCGACAGGGATTGCTTTCTTT. Translation: CASSYSTGIAFF.